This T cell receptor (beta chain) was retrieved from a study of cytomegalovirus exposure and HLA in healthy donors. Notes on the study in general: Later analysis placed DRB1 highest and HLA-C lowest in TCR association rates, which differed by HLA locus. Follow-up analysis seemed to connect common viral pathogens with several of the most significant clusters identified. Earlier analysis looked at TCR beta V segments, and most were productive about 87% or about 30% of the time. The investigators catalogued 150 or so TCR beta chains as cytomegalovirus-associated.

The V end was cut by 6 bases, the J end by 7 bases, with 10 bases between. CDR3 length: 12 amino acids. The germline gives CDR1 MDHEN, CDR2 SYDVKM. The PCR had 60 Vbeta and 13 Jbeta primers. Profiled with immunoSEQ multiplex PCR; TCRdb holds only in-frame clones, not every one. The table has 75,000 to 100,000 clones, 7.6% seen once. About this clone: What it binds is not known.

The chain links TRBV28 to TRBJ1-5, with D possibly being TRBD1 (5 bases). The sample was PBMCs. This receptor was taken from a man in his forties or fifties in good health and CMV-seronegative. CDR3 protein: CASSGGIQPQHF. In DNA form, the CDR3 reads TGTGCCAGCAGCGGGGGTATCCAGCCCCAGCATTTT.